Each of the 8 T cell receptor beta chains below was sequenced from the same sample in a study of CD8+CD57+ T cells in acquired aplastic anemia. CD8+CD57+ cell expansion, shown by flow cytometry, had occurred in the patients selected for sequencing. Genomic DNA, the template, was used for profiling of the TCR beta VDJ and CDR3. TCRdb ran MiXCR on the reads and lists one entry per CDR3 protein. The sample shows approximately 150,000 distinct CDR3 sequences, approximately 51% of them seen only once. The sequenced sample consisted of sorted CD4+, CD8+, or CD8+CD57+ T cells (not recorded which) from PBMCs. Receptors were obtained from a human donor with aplastic anemia.

This rearrangement joins TRBV10-1 to TRBJ2-7; 9 bases agree with TRBD1. Germline V gives CDR1 WNHNN, CDR2 SYGVQD (reference sequence). V was clipped by 8 bases and J by 2 bases; unmatched bases: 1. The CDR3 spans 12 residues. Here the CDR3 DNA reads TGCGCCAGCCGACAGGGGGCCTACGAGCAGTACTTC. Protein sequence: CASRQGAYEQYF.

The V call is TRBV5-1, the J call TRBJ1-4; D possibly corresponds to TRBD1 (6 bases). This CDR3 has 16 residues. Trimming removed 0 bases from V and 1 base from J, with 10 bases in between. Germline V lookup: CDR1 SGHRS, CDR2 YFSETQ. The CDR3 loop is CASSLDGRGTNEKLFF. Here the CDR3 DNA reads TGCGCCAGCAGCTTGGACGGCAGGGGAACTAATGAAAAACTGTTTTTT.

There are many counts of this clonotype. V and J are TRBV12-3 or TRBV12-4 and TRBJ1-2, with D perhaps TRBD1 (6 bases). This CDR3 region has 15 residues. V was trimmed by 3 bases and J by 7 bases, leaving 18 bases between them. CDR3: CASSLGGAGIRGYTF. In DNA form, the CDR3 reads TGTGCCAGCAGTTTGGGGGGCGCCGGTATTCGTGGCTACACCTTC.

Only a few counts were recorded for this clonotype. The chain links TRBV25-1 to TRBJ2-3; 9 nucleotides match TRBD2. Germline V gene sequence: CDR1 MGHDK, CDR2 SYGVNS. Trimming at V came to 9 bases and at J to 4 bases, leaving 2 bases not matched to a gene. CDR3 length: 12 residues. CDR3 nucleotide sequence: TGTGCCAGTCGGACTAGCGCAGATACGCAGTATTTT. Translation gives CASRTSADTQYF.

This chain joins TRBV5-4 and TRBJ2-3; TRBD2 agrees at 8 bases. CDR3 length: 17 residues. Germline CDR1 and CDR2: SGHNT and YYREEE (reference sequence). V was clipped by 1 base and J by 0 bases; unmatched bases: 7. The CDR3 is CASSLPGGGRSTDTQYF. CDR3 DNA: TGTGCCAGCAGCTTGCCCGGCGGGGGGAGAAGCACAGATACGCAGTATTTT.

This clonotype was seen repeatedly, ten times or more. The rearrangement uses TRBV12-3 or TRBV12-4 and TRBJ2-1, with D unresolved. V was cut by 4 bases and J by 0 bases, with 13 bases left in between. The CDR3 has 16 amino acids. The CDR3 is CASSSDLFHSYNEQFF. The CDR3 DNA sequence: TGTGCCAGCAGTTCGGACCTCTTTCACTCCTACAATGAGCAGTTCTTC.

CDR3 nucleotide sequence: TGTGCCAGCAGTTTAGAGTCGAGCTCCTACAATGAGCAGTTCTTC. This translates into CASSLESSSYNEQFF. V is TRBV2 and J is TRBJ2-1; D remains ambiguous. CDR3 length: 15 amino acids. Trimming removed 5 bases from V and 0 bases from J, with 11 bases in between. Germline V gene sequence: CDR1 SNHLY, CDR2 FYNNEI.

The table lists this clonotype with many counts. A much larger clone sits a single nucleotide away, making a read error possible. This chain links TRBV6-1 with TRBJ1-1; tentative D call: TRBD1 (5 bases). Germline-derived CDR1 and CDR2 are MNHNS and SASEGT. Deletions cut 5 bases from V and 0 bases from J, with 7 bases between. This CDR3 has 13 amino acids. CDR3 loop: CASSQQVNTEAFF. CDR3 nucleotides: TGTGCCAGCAGTCAACAGGTGAACACTGAAGCTTTCTTT.